Below, 22 T cell receptor beta chains from the same sample are listed, as sequenced in a study of CD8+CD57+ T cells in acquired aplastic anemia. Researchers used genomic DNA as the template to profile TCR beta VDJ and CDR3. Each CDR3 protein gets one entry after TCRdb re-called the reads with MiXCR. The sample lists 150,000 to 200,000 distinct CDR3 sequences; 64% were seen once. The sample comprised sorted CD4+, CD8+, or CD8+CD57+ T cells (not recorded which) from PBMCs. These receptors were taken from a human donor with severe aplastic anemia or a healthy control (not recorded which).

This clonotype was counted many times. This chain connects TRBV7-2 to TRBJ2-3; 11 bases line up with TRBD2. The CDR3 extends over 16 amino acids. The J segment lost 3 bases and the V segment lost 7 bases, leaving 9 bases of the junction unmatched. CDR1 SGHTA and CDR2 FQGNSA come from the germline V gene. CDR3 nucleotides: TGTGCCAGCACCCCTATAGCGGGGGGGGAGACAGATACGCAGTATTTT. Protein product: CASTPIAGGETDTQYF.

The rearrangement joins TRBV20-1 to TRBJ1-2; 7 positions match TRBD1. J lost 1 base, V lost 6 bases, and 11 bases had no gene match. CDR3 length: 15 amino acids. CDR1 is DFQATT and CDR2 is SNEGSKA in the germline V gene (reference sequence). CDR3 bases: TGCAGTGCAAGTATCCCCCAGGGGGTTAACTATGGCTACACCTTC. This encodes CSASIPQGVNYGYTF.

The V and J genes are TRBV19 and TRBJ1-1; D ambiguous. Germline V lookup: CDR1 LNHDA, CDR2 SQIVND (reference sequence). This CDR3 has 14 residues. V was shortened by 7 bases and J by 4 bases, with 16 bases between the two germline ends. CDR3 in DNA: TGTGCCAGTATGGTCAGACAAGAGACCACTGAAGCTTTCTTT. Translation: CASMVRQETTEAFF. Drawing the rest from reference TRBV19 and TRBJ1-1, the complete variable domain is DGGITQSPKYLFRKEGQNVTLSCEQNLNHDAMYWYRQDPGQGLRLIYYSQIVNDFQKGDIAEGYSVSREKKESFPLTVTSAQKNPTAFYLCASMVRQETTEAFFGQGTRLTVV.

This clonotype was found once. In DNA form, the CDR3 reads TGTGCCACCAGTGATCCGGGACACCGGAGCGGGGAGCTGTTTTTT. Its translation: CATSDPGHRSGELFF. The V gene is TRBV24-1, the J gene TRBJ2-2, with D possibly TRBD1 on 6 matching bases. This CDR3 region has 15 residues. Germline V lookup: CDR1 KGHDR, CDR2 SFDVKD. Trimming took off 3 bases at V and 7 bases at J, with 14 bases between the two ends.

The V and J genes are TRBV10-1 and TRBJ2-7; D is possibly TRBD2 (7 bases). V was pared by 3 bases and J by 0 bases, with 12 bases between. The CDR3 has 15 amino acids. The germline V gene has CDR1 WNHNN and CDR2 SYGVQD (reference sequence). The CDR3 is CASSDRGAPSYEQYF. DNA of the CDR3: TGCGCCAGCAGTGATCGGGGGGCTCCCTCCTACGAGCAGTACTTC.

The table lists this clonotype with many counts. The genes are TRBV4-1 and TRBJ2-7, with D perhaps TRBD1 (5 bases). V dropped 0 bases and J dropped 1 base, with 13 bases sitting between them. Per the germline V gene, CDR1 is MGHRA and CDR2 is YSYEKL. CDR3 length: 16 residues. In DNA form, the CDR3 reads TGCGCCAGCAGCCAAGATCCCTCGACAGTTTCCTACGAGCAGTACTTC. It specifies CASSQDPSTVSYEQYF.

The V and J genes are TRBV24-1 and TRBJ2-7, with a possible D match to TRBD2 (6 bases). The V end lost 4 bases, the J end lost 0 bases, and 9 bases lay between the germline ends. Germline V lookup: CDR1 KGHDR, CDR2 SFDVKD. The CDR3 has 14 residues. The CDR3 protein is CATSEAGSSYEQYF. DNA for the CDR3: TGTGCCACCAGTGAAGCCGGGAGCTCCTACGAGCAGTACTTC.

The gene calls are TRBV2 and TRBJ2-5; the D gene is possibly TRBD1 (6 bases). The CDR3 is 14 residues long. Trimming cost V 2 bases and J 7 bases, with 14 bases left between them. Germline V gene data show CDR1 as SNHLY and CDR2 as FYNNEI. CDR3 residues: CASSEMGAGGTQYF. CDR3 coding DNA: TGTGCCAGCAGTGAAATGGGGGCAGGAGGGACCCAGTACTTC.

The chain joins TRBV20-1 to TRBJ2-7; a possible D gene is TRBD2 (6 bases). The CDR3 is 15 amino acids. Trimming removed 1 base at V and 2 bases at J, with 15 bases between. Germline CDR1 and CDR2: DFQATT and SNEGSKA (reference sequence). For the CDR3, the DNA is TGCAGTGCTAGAGTAGCGGTGCCACCCCCCTACGAGCAGTACTTC. Its translation is CSARVAVPPPYEQYF.

The chain carries TRBV20-1 and TRBJ1-1, with no clear D. The CDR3 sequence is 13 residues long. V gave up 3 bases and J gave up 1 base, with 9 bases separating them. Per the germline V gene, CDR1 is DFQATT and CDR2 is SNEGSKA (reference sequence). The CDR3 DNA follows: TGCAGTGCTAGTCTGAACTCGAACACTGAAGCTTTCTTT. Its translation is CSASLNSNTEAFF.

V gene TRBV29-1 combines with J gene TRBJ1-1, with 12 bases aligning to TRBD1. After removal of 7 bases from V and 0 bases from J, the junction contained 12 bases not matched to a gene. Per the germline V gene, CDR1 is SQVTM and CDR2 is ANQGSEA. This CDR3 comprises 17 residues. CDR3 nucleotide sequence: TGCAGCGCCTGGGACAGGGGGCAGTGGGTGATGAACACTGAAGCTTTCTTT. Its translation: CSAWDRGQWVMNTEAFF. Using reference TRBV29-1 and TRBJ1-1 for the parts outside the CDR3, the full variable domain is SAVISQKPSRDICQRGTSLTIQCQVDSQVTMMFWYRQQPGQSLTLIATANQGSEATYESGFVIDKFPISRPNLTFSTLTVSNMSPEDSSIYLCSAWDRGQWVMNTEAFFGQGTRLTVV.

The sample holds a few counts of this clonotype. This chain links TRBV12-3 or TRBV12-4 with TRBJ2-1, with D possibly TRBD1 on 6 matching bases. With 6 bases removed from V and 8 bases from J, the gap between germline ends came to 14 bases. CDR3 length: 13 amino acids. Written as DNA, the CDR3 is TGTGCCAGCAGCTATACAGGGTGGGATGAGCAGTTCTTC. Translating gives CASSYTGWDEQFF.

On this clonotype itself: Its ends do not fully match the called genes, so a read error is possible. The chain couples TRBV7-2 to TRBJ2-7; tentative D call: TRBD2 (5 bases). CDR3 size: 13 residues. Germline V CDR1 and CDR2: SGHTA, FQGNSA. The CDR3 nucleotides read TGTGTCAGCAGCTTAGATCTCGGGGACGAGCAGTACTTC. Amino acid sequence: CVSSLDLGDEQYF.

This clonotype was recorded only once. The chain links TRBV15 to TRBJ1-1; D gene ambiguous. Deletions cut 5 bases from V and 1 base from J, with 8 bases between. Germline CDR1 LNHNV, CDR2 YYDKDF (reference sequence). The CDR3 has 13 residues. The CDR3 loop reads CATSGVPNTEAFF. As DNA, the CDR3 is TGTGCCACCAGCGGAGTACCGAACACTGAAGCTTTCTTT.

The chain is built from TRBV20-1 and TRBJ1-1; the D is unclear. The CDR3 covers 10 residues. The V gene's germline CDR1 is DFQATT and CDR2 SNEGSKA (reference sequence). The CDR3 coding sequence is TGCACATACAAGAACACTGAAGCTTTCTTT. Its translation: CTYKNTEAFF.

At least ten counts were recorded for this clonotype. V is TRBV6-4 and J is TRBJ2-2; D might be TRBD2 (6 bases). The CDR3 totals 14 residues. V lost 3 bases and J 4 bases, leaving 9 bases between the germline ends. Per the germline V gene, CDR1 is MRHNA and CDR2 is SNTAGT. Here the CDR3 reads CASSEEGGTGELFF. The CDR3 DNA sequence: TGTGCCAGCAGTGAGGAGGGTGGCACCGGGGAGCTGTTTTTT.

A few counts support this clonotype. The CDR3: CASSSGYQETQYF. CDR3 bases: TGTGCCAGCAGCTCGGGTTATCAGGAGACCCAGTACTTC. The chain joins TRBV12-3 or TRBV12-4 to TRBJ2-5; no clear D gene. The V and J ends lost 6 bases and 5 bases respectively, with 13 bases between them. The CDR3 has 13 residues.

This clonotype has a handful of counts. The CDR3 coding sequence is TGTGCCAGCAGTGCCCGGAATGAGCAGTTCTTC. Translation gives CASSARNEQFF. The chain has TRBV7-2 and TRBJ2-1; D gene ambiguous. This CDR3 has 11 residues. The V end lost 6 bases, the J end lost 7 bases, and 7 bases lay between the germline ends. Germline V gene lookup returns CDR1 SGHTA and CDR2 FQGNSA.

By share, this clonotype counts as medium-sized (0.01 to 0.1%). J is TRBJ2-7 and V is TRBV7-6; D gene unclear. This CDR3 has 13 residues. V was shortened by 5 bases and J by 3 bases, with 11 bases between the two germline ends. Per the germline V gene, CDR1 is SGHVS and CDR2 is FNYEAQ. Here the CDR3 reads CASSPGPNYEQYF. In nucleotides, the CDR3 is TGTGCCAGCAGCCCCGGGCCCAACTACGAGCAGTACTTC.

V and J are TRBV20-1 and TRBJ1-5; D call uncertain. CDR1 and CDR2 (germline): DFQATT, SNEGSKA (reference sequence). V was cut by 6 bases and J by 7 bases, with 19 bases left in between. The CDR3 runs to 14 residues. The DNA for the CDR3 is TGCAGTGCAACGGATAGGGAGTTAGGACAGCCCCAGCATTTT. The encoded protein is CSATDRELGQPQHF.

The rearrangement uses TRBV12-3 or TRBV12-4 and TRBJ2-7; D uncertain. Trimming took 3 bases from V and 6 from J, leaving 9 bases between them. This CDR3 has 12 amino acids. In DNA, the CDR3 is TGTGCCAGCAGTTTTCGAGGTATCGAGCAGTACTTC. Its protein product is CASSFRGIEQYF.

J is TRBJ2-7 and V is TRBV10-1; TRBD2 aligns across 12 bases. The CDR3 extends over 16 amino acids. CDR1 and CDR2 from the germline V gene are WNHNN and SYGVQD (reference sequence). The ends lost 6 bases at V and 4 bases at J; junction bases unmatched: 10. CDR3 amino acids: CASSPGTSGRGYEQYF. CDR3 DNA: TGCGCCAGCAGCCCCGGGACTAGCGGGCGCGGATACGAGCAGTACTTC.